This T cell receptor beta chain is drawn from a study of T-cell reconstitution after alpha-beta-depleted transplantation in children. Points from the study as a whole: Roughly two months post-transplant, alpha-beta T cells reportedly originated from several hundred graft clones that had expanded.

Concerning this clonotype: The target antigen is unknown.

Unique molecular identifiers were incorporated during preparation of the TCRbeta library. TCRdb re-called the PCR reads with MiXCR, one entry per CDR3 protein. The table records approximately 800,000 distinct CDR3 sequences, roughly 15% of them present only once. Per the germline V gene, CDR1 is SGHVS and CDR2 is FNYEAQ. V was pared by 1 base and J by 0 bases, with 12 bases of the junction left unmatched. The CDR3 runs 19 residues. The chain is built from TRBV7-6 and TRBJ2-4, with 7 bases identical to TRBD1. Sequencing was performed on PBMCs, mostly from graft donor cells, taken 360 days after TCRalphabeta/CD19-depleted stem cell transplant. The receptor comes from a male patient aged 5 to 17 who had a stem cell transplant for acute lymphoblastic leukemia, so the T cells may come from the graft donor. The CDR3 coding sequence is TGTGCCAGCAGCTTAGACCCCCAGACAGGGTCAGCAGCCAAAAACATTCAGTACTTC. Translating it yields CASSLDPQTGSAAKNIQYF.